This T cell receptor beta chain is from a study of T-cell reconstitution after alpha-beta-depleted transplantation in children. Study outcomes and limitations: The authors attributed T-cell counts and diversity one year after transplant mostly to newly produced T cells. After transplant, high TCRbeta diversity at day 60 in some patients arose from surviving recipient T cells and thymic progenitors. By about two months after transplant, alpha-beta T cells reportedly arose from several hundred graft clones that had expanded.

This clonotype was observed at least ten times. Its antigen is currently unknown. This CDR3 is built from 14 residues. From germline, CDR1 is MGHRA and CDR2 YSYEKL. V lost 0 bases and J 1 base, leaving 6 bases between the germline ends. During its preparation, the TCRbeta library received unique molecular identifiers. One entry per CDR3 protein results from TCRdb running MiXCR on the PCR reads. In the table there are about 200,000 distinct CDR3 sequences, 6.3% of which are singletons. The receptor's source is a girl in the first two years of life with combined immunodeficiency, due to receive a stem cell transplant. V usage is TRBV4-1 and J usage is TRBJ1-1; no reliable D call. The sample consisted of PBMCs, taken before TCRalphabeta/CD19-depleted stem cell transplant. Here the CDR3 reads CASSQEGWNTEAFF. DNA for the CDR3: TGCGCCAGCAGCCAAGAGGGATGGAACACTGAAGCTTTCTTT.